The clone carrying this T cell receptor beta chain was detected only a few times. Through a sample-barcoded 5' primer and a J-beta primer mix, a second PCR was run for 7 to 11 cycles. TCRdb re-called the 5' RACE reads with MiXCR, one entry per CDR3 protein. This table has some 1.5 million distinct CDR3 sequences, 28% appearing once. Caucasian, healthy and from Russia, the donors were aged between 6 and 90. The record originates from a study of blood T cells in healthy people across ages. The CDR3 length is 16 residues. Trimming pared 2 bases from V and 2 bases from J, leaving 13 bases between. CDR1 SEHNR and CDR2 FQNEAQ come from the germline V gene (reference sequence).

The receptor was isolated from a woman under 40 in good health. The material sequenced was blood. The V call is TRBV7-9, the J call TRBJ2-1; perhaps TRBD1 as D (6 bases). CDR3: CASSLRSGEPYNEQFF. As DNA, the CDR3 is TGTGCCAGCAGCTTAAGGTCAGGGGAACCCTACAATGAGCAGTTCTTC.